This TCR beta chain was identified in a study of blood T cell repertoires in COVID-19. Germline values: CDR1 MNHEY, CDR2 SMNVEV (reference sequence). The CDR3 contains 12 residues. The germline V and J ends were trimmed by 6 bases and 12 bases, with 15 bases remaining between them. The protocol was immunoSEQ multiplex PCR, while the TCRdb copy is restricted to in-frame clones and leaves out a portion. Here the sample spans about 190,000 clones, 84% being singletons. Sequencing used PBMCs or T cells enriched from blood (not recorded which). This rearrangement joins TRBV27 to TRBJ2-1; a weak D match, TRBD2 (6 bases). The TCR comes from a woman aged 30 to 39 who had been exposed to COVID-19. The CDR3 protein is CASRIVGGGQFF. As DNA, the CDR3 is TGTGCCAGCAGAATTGTGGGGGGTGGGCAGTTCTTC.